The TCR beta chain under discussion was sequenced for a study of breast tumors, draining lymph nodes, adjacent tissues. The lymph nodes were axillary draining lymph nodes from breast cancer patients. Details on this clonotype: What it binds is unknown.

The germline V and J ends were trimmed by 0 bases and 8 bases, with 14 bases remaining between them. From germline, CDR1 is LGHNA and CDR2 YNFKEQ. The CDR3 consists of 15 residues. Regarding the study as a whole: The data were judged consistent with most tumor T cells coming from lymph node and expanding in tumor. Luminal-like breast cancer showed significantly higher tumor–nontumor repertoire similarity than basal-like. The lymph node origin of tumor T cells was framed as consistent with a hypothesis, not demonstrated. Tumors had less TCR diversity than lymph nodes, more than nontumor tissue.

In TCRdb, the multiplex PCR reads were re-called with MiXCR into one record per CDR3 protein. Of about 270,000 distinct CDR3 sequences listed, 30% to 35% are singletons. Sequenced sample: axillary lymph node tissue. The J gene is TRBJ1-5, the V gene TRBV4-2; D perhaps matches TRBD1 (6 bases). The TCR comes from a female donor with breast cancer. Some clones in this sample may be carry-over from other donors' samples. DNA for the CDR3: TGTGCCAGCAGCCAAGATTGGGGGGCCCAGAAGCCCCAGCATTTT. This sequence encodes CASSQDWGAQKPQHF.